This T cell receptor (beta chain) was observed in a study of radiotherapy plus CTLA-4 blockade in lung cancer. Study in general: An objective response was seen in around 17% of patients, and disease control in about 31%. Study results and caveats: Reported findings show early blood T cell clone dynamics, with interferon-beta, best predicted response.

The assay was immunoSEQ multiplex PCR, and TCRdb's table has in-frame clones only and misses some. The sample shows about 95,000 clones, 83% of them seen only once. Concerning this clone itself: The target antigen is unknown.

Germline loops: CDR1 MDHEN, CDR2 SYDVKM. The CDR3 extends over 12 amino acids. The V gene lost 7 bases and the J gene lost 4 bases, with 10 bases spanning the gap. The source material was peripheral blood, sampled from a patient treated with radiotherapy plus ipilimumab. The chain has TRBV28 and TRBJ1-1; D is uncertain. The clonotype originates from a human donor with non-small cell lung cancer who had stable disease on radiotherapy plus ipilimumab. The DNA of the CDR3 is TGTGCCAGCACAAGGGTCCCCACTGAAGCTTTCTTT. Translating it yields CASTRVPTEAFF.